The rows below give T cell receptor beta chains drawn from one sample of a study of vaccination and CD4 T cells after COVID-19. These TCRs' antigens remain unknown. MiXCR, run by TCRdb on the PCR reads, gives a single entry per CDR3 protein. The repertoire includes 11,000 or so distinct CDR3 sequences, approximately 46% of them detected once, and more than 6% sits in the top ten. Specimen: CD4+ T cells from blood, cultured in vitro. The source is a human donor who had recovered from COVID-19. CDR3s include the opening cysteine and the closing phenylalanine or tryptophan. A D gene is named only where the DNA matches it firmly. The size entry is marked missing in some rows and otherwise reads once, few, many or a size class.

j_call d_call clone_size v_call cdr3_nt cdr3_aa
TRBJ2-3 TRBD2 . TRBV2 TGTGCCAGCATACGGGGGGAACCTAGCACAGATACGCAGTATTTT CASIRGEPSTDTQYF
TRBJ2-7 TRBD1 . TRBV20-1 TGCAGTGCTACACGACAGGGCAAGGCCTACGAGCAGTACTTC CSATRQGKAYEQYF
TRBJ1-1 . . TRBV20-1 TGCAGTGCTAGAGATTCCCACTCTGAAGCTTTCTTT CSARDSHSEAFF
TRBJ2-5 . . TRBV21-1 TGTGCCAGCAGCAAAACAGGGGGCTTGCGGGAGTATCGAGAGACCCAGTACTTC CASSKTGGLREYRETQYF
TRBJ2-3 . . TRBV6-1 TGTGCCAGCAGCCTGGTTAGCACAGATACGCAGTATTTT CASSLVSTDTQYF
TRBJ1-5 TRBD1 . TRBV12-3/TRBV12-4 TGTGCCAGCAGTATATCAGGGGGTGGCAATCAGCCCCAGCATTTT CASSISGGGNQPQHF
TRBJ2-5 . . TRBV6-1 TGTGCCAGCAGCAGGACAGTCTACCAAGAGACCCAGTACTTC CASSRTVYQETQYF
TRBJ2-5 . . TRBV30 TGTGCCTGGAGTGGAGGGGTCGGAGCAGAGACCCAGTACTTC CAWSGGVGAETQYF
TRBJ2-5 . . TRBV6-5 TGTGCCAGCAGTTACGGCAGAAATTCGGGGACCCAGTACTTC CASSYGRNSGTQYF
TRBJ2-3 TRBD1 . TRBV24-1 TGTGCCACCAGTTCGTCAGGGGGCGTGATTGAGGATACGCAGTATTTT CATSSSGGVIEDTQYF
TRBJ1-2 TRBD1 . TRBV6-1 TGTGCCAGCAGTGACCGGGACAGGCTGGACTTC CASSDRDRLDF
TRBJ1-2 . few TRBV6-1 TGTGCCAGCAGGCGGGATCCCTATGGCTACACCTTC CASRRDPYGYTF
TRBJ1-1 TRBD1 few TRBV5-4 TGTGCCAGCAGAGACAGGGCCACTGAAGCTTTCTTT CASRDRATEAFF
TRBJ1-5 . few TRBV7-6 TGTGCCAGCAGTCGACGAGTGGGTCAGCCCCAGCATTTT CASSRRVGQPQHF
TRBJ2-7 . . TRBV28 TGTGCCAGCAGTTTAAAAAGCCCCCTGGAGCAGTACTTC CASSLKSPLEQYF
TRBJ1-5 TRBD1 few TRBV27 TGTGCCAGCAGTACCTCGGACAGGCGTCAGCCCCAGCATTTT CASSTSDRRQPQHF
TRBJ2-5 . . TRBV7-7 TGTGCTAGCAGCTTAGCGCAAGGGAGCGAGACCCAGTACTTC CASSLAQGSETQYF
TRBJ1-1 TRBD1 . TRBV6-5 TGTGCCAGCAGTTATACGACAGGGGAAGCTTTCTTT CASSYTTGEAFF
TRBJ1-5 . . TRBV29-1 TGCGGACTCGGGAGGGCCCAGCATTTT CGLGRAQHF
TRBJ1-5 . . TRBV20-1 TGCAGTGCTAGAGATCGGAGGGGAAATCAGCCCCAGCATTTT CSARDRRGNQPQHF
TRBJ1-2 TRBD1 . TRBV20-1 TGCAGTGCTAGTGTGGGACAGGGCGGGTATGGCTACACCTTC CSASVGQGGYGYTF
TRBJ2-5 . once TRBV12-3/TRBV12-4 TGTGCCAGCAGTTTATCTGGGGGGCAGGAGACCCAGTACTTC CASSLSGGQETQYF
TRBJ2-7 TRBD2 . TRBV5-1 TGCGCCAGCAGCCCCCGAGGGAGCGGGGGGGCCTACGAGCAGTACTTC CASSPRGSGGAYEQYF
TRBJ2-2 . few TRBV2 TGTGCCAGCATTATCTCGGGGACCGGGGAGCTGTTTTTT CASIISGTGELFF
TRBJ2-5 . . TRBV19 TGTGCCAGTAGGCTCTCAGGGACCCAGTACTTC CASRLSGTQYF
TRBJ1-6 TRBD1 few TRBV28 TGTGCCAGCAGTTTATCATTATTCGGACAGGGATCTTCGCCCCTCCACTTT CASSLSLFGQGSSPLHF
TRBJ1-1 . few TRBV15 TGTGCCACCAGCAGACCTCCAACAGGGACTGAAGCTTTCTTT CATSRPPTGTEAFF
TRBJ1-1 . . TRBV7-2 TGTGCCAGCAGCTTAGGACCCGGTAACACTGAAGCTTTCTTT CASSLGPGNTEAFF
TRBJ2-7 . few TRBV10-3 TGTGCCATTGGGTACGAGCAGTACTTC CAIGYEQYF
TRBJ2-7 TRBD1 few TRBV6-1 TGTGCCAGCAGACTTGGACAGGGCAGCTCCTACGAGCAGTACTTC CASRLGQGSSYEQYF
TRBJ2-7 . few TRBV2 TGTGCCAGCAGGGGCCAGGGTCGGGAGCAGTACTTC CASRGQGREQYF
TRBJ1-6 . few TRBV6-2/TRBV6-3 TGTGCCAGCAGTTCCACCCCACAGGGAATGAATTCACCCCTCCACTTT CASSSTPQGMNSPLHF
TRBJ1-5 TRBD1 . TRBV12-3/TRBV12-4 TGTGCCAGCAGGGCGACAGGGGGCGGCAATCAGCCCCAGCATTTT CASRATGGGNQPQHF
TRBJ1-2 . . TRBV23-1 TGCGCCAGCAGTCATCAGAATCCCGCATATGGCTACACCTTC CASSHQNPAYGYTF
TRBJ1-1 . few TRBV19 TGTGCCAGTACAGGGTGGGCTCGGCCTGAAGCTTTCTTT CASTGWARPEAFF
TRBJ1-1 . few TRBV20-1 TGCAGTGCTAGATTAGGGGGAAACACTGAAGCTTTCTTT CSARLGGNTEAFF
TRBJ2-5 TRBD1 . TRBV6-5 TGTGCCAGCAGTTTCAGGGGGGAGACCCAGTACTTC CASSFRGETQYF
TRBJ2-3 . few TRBV20-1 TGCAGTGCTAAGGACGGGGGGCAGATCACAGATACGCAGTATTTT CSAKDGGQITDTQYF
TRBJ1-1 . few TRBV5-1 TGCGCCAGCAGCTTGATCGGGAGCGACACTGAAGCTTTCTTT CASSLIGSDTEAFF
TRBJ1-1 . . TRBV27 TGTGCCAGCAGTTTAAGGGGGTCGGGGAGCACTGAAGCTTTCTTT CASSLRGSGSTEAFF
TRBJ2-1 . . TRBV27 TGTGCCAGCAGTGCCACAGGGAGTGTAAGAAATGAGCAGTTCTTC CASSATGSVRNEQFF
TRBJ1-5 TRBD1 . TRBV7-2 TGTGCCAGCAGCCCACGGGACAGGGGATTTGGCAATCAGCCCCAGCATTTT CASSPRDRGFGNQPQHF
TRBJ2-1 . . TRBV11-1 TGTGCCAGCAGCTTAGCGACGGGACAAGATGAGCAGTTCTTC CASSLATGQDEQFF
TRBJ2-2 . few TRBV7-2 TGTGCCAGCAGCCCGTATGGGGTGGCCGGGGAGCTGTTTTTT CASSPYGVAGELFF
TRBJ1-2 TRBD1 few TRBV7-2 TGTGCCAGCAGCTTAATCTGGGACAGTAACTATGGCTACACCTTC CASSLIWDSNYGYTF
TRBJ2-7 . once TRBV28 TGTGCCAGCAGTTTCGGCAGGGTTTCCTACGAGCAGTACTTC CASSFGRVSYEQYF
TRBJ2-5 TRBD1 . TRBV4-1 TGCGCCAGCAGCCAGGCCGGGACAGGGAGAGAGACCCAGTACTTC CASSQAGTGRETQYF
TRBJ2-7 . few TRBV6-4 TGTGCCAGCCCGTTAAGGCGCTCATACGAGCAGTACTTC CASPLRRSYEQYF
TRBJ1-1 . few TRBV6-2/TRBV6-3 TGTGCCAGCAGTTTCACAGGGCCCGACACTGAAGCTTTCTTT CASSFTGPDTEAFF
TRBJ1-6 TRBD1 . TRBV14 TGTGCCAGCAGCCAAGGACAGGGATATAATTCACCCCTCCACTTT CASSQGQGYNSPLHF
TRBJ1-2 TRBD1 . TRBV11-1 TGTGCCAGCAGCTCGGGACAGGGAGGATTCTATGGCTACACCTTC CASSSGQGGFYGYTF
TRBJ1-5 TRBD1 few TRBV3-1 TGTGCCAGCAGCCAAGTGGCAGGGGGCGGTCAGCCCCAGCATTTT CASSQVAGGGQPQHF
TRBJ1-1 . . TRBV6-1 TGTGCCAGCAGGAGGGGGAAGGCTTTCTTT CASRRGKAFF